Listed below are T cell receptor beta chains from one sample, sequenced in a study of radiotherapy plus CTLA-4 blockade in lung cancer. Assay used: immunoSEQ multiplex PCR; TCRdb lists only in-frame clones, some missing. This sample yields tens of thousands of clones, of which around 80% are seen a single time; around 0.72% belongs to the top ten. The source was peripheral blood, collected from a patient treated with radiotherapy plus ipilimumab. These receptors were collected from a human donor with non-small cell lung cancer who had stable disease on radiotherapy plus ipilimumab. Both conserved end residues are part of each CDR3. Each record gives: J gene, V gene, D gene, clone size, CDR3 DNA, CDR3 protein. A D gene is named only where the DNA matches it firmly. Expanded clones are given a class, and other clones once, few, many or no size at all.

>TRBJ2-1|TRBV18|.|.
TGTGCCAGCTCACCACCGTCCAGCGGGCCCTACAATGAGCAGTTCTTC
CASSPPSSGPYNEQFF
>TRBJ2-5|TRBV1|.|.
TGCACCAGCAGCCTACCGGGACTAGCGGCAGTTCAAGAGACCCAGTACTTC
CTSSLPGLAAVQETQYF
>TRBJ1-6|TRBV14|.|.
TGTGCCAGCAGCCAGAGGGACTCGCCGCGTTCACCCCTCCACTTT
CASSQRDSPRSPLHF
>TRBJ1-5|TRBV27|.|.
TGTGCCAGCAGCGCATGGCCCTCAACAGGGAACAATCAGCCCCAGCATTTT
CASSAWPSTGNNQPQHF
>TRBJ2-2|TRBV9|TRBD2|.
TGTGCCAGCAGCGCCCCGGGACTAGCGGGAGGAGGCACCGGGGAGCTGTTTTTT
CASSAPGLAGGGTGELFF
>TRBJ1-5|TRBV28|TRBD1|.
TGTGCCAGCAGAAACCCGGGACAGAACCAGCCCCAGCATTTT
CASRNPGQNQPQHF
>TRBJ1-2|TRBV6-1|.|.
TGTGCCAGCTCTCCGACGACCGGAGGCGGCTATGGCTACACCTTC
CASSPTTGGGYGYTF
>TRBJ1-4|TRBV11-2|TRBD1|.
TGTGCCAGCAGCTTAGAGGACAGGGGAAATGAAAAACTGTTTTTT
CASSLEDRGNEKLFF
>TRBJ1-5|TRBV19|TRBD1|.
TGTGCCAGTAGGGACCCGGGACAGGGGGCCGGGCAGCCCCAGCATTTT
CASRDPGQGAGQPQHF
>TRBJ2-2|TRBV10-1|.|.
TGCGCCAGCAGTGTCGACAGGTGGAACGGGGAGCTGTTTTTT
CASSVDRWNGELFF
>TRBJ2-7|TRBV5-6|.|.
TGTGCCAGCAGCTTGTTTTATGGCCTCGCGGGGTCCTACGAGCAGTACTTC
CASSLFYGLAGSYEQYF
>TRBJ2-2|TRBV10-3|TRBD1|.
TGTGCCATCAGGGCCTTACTCGGGACAGGGGGTGACGGGGAGCTGTTTTTT
CAIRALLGTGGDGELFF
>TRBJ2-3|TRBV28|.|.
TGTGCCAGCAGTCTAACGGGACTCTCCTATACGCAGTATTTT
CASSLTGLSYTQYF
>TRBJ2-7|TRBV5-4|.|.
TGTGCCAGCAGCTTGGATGGGGGTTCAAGCTCCTACGAGCAGTACTTC
CASSLDGGSSSYEQYF
>TRBJ2-2|TRBV7-6|.|.
TGTGCCAGCAGCTCCAGGGCAGGGGGAGGTACCGGGGAGCTGTTTTTT
CASSSRAGGGTGELFF
>TRBJ2-1|TRBV18|TRBD2|.
TGTGCCAGCTCCCGAGGAGCGGGGGCCCTGGGGGATGAGCAGTTCTTC
CASSRGAGALGDEQFF
>TRBJ1-1|TRBV7-6|.|once
TGTGCCAGCAGCTCGGGAAGGGAAGCTTTCTTT
CASSSGREAFF
>TRBJ2-5|TRBV28|TRBD2|.
TGTGCCAGCACCCGGACTAGCGGGATAGGTGAGACCCAGTACTTC
CASTRTSGIGETQYF
>TRBJ1-1|TRBV30|.|.
TGTGCCTGGAGGTCAGTGAACACTGAAGCTTTCTTT
CAWRSVNTEAFF
>TRBJ2-2|TRBV30|.|.
TGTGCCTCCGATACTAGTCTGGGGACCGGGGAGCTGTTTTTT
CASDTSLGTGELFF
>TRBJ1-1|TRBV10-2|.|.
TGCGCCAGCAGCGACAGTCGAAACACTGAAGCTTTCTTT
CASSDSRNTEAFF
>TRBJ2-3|TRBV19|.|.
TGTGCCAGTAGCCTATCGGGGAGCACAGATACGCAGTATTTT
CASSLSGSTDTQYF
>TRBJ2-7|TRBV30|.|few
TGTGCCTGGAGTGAACAGGGCTACGAGCAGTACTTC
CAWSEQGYEQYF
>TRBJ2-1|TRBV7-2|.|few
TGTGCCAGCAGCTTAGCTCTCGGGGCATACAATGAGCAGTTCTTC
CASSLALGAYNEQFF
>TRBJ1-1|TRBV13|.|.
TGTGCCAGCAGGCCCCCGGGTGGCGCTGAAGCTTTCTTT
CASRPPGGAEAFF
>TRBJ2-1|TRBV7-3|.|.
TGTGCCAGCAGCTTCAACTCCTCGACCGGGGATGAGCAGTTCTTC
CASSFNSSTGDEQFF
>TRBJ1-1|TRBV9|.|once
TGTGCCAGCAGCGCGTCCATAACTGGAGGTGAAGCTTTCTTT
CASSASITGGEAFF
>TRBJ2-5|TRBV30|.|.
TGTGCCTGGAGTCTTGGGGGAGGAAAAGAGACCCAGTACTTC
CAWSLGGGKETQYF
>TRBJ2-5|TRBV14|.|.
TGTGCCAGCAGCCAAGATCTTGGCAAGCAAGAGACCCAGTACTTC
CASSQDLGKQETQYF
>TRBJ2-7|TRBV29-1|.|once
TGCAGCGTTGAAGGCAGGGCAGGGGCCTACGAGCAGTACTTC
CSVEGRAGAYEQYF
>TRBJ2-3|TRBV5-1|TRBD1|once
TGCGCCAGCAGCTTGGAGGGACAGGGGCCAGATACGCAGTATTTT
CASSLEGQGPDTQYF
>TRBJ2-7|TRBV6-5|.|.
TGTGCCAGCAGTTACTCGATAGGATCCGAGCAGTACTTC
CASSYSIGSEQYF
>TRBJ2-2|TRBV5-4|TRBD1|once
TGTGCCAGCAGGAGGACAGGGGTCGACACCGGGGAGCTGTTTTTT
CASRRTGVDTGELFF
>TRBJ1-5|TRBV29-1|.|.
TGCAGCGTCGGCGACGGTAGCAATCAGCCCCAGCATTTT
CSVGDGSNQPQHF
>TRBJ2-2|TRBV10-3|TRBD2|.
TGTGCCATCAGTGAAGTGGCAGCGGGAGAGGCCGGGGAGCTGTTTTTT
CAISEVAAGEAGELFF
>TRBJ2-5|TRBV28|.|.
TGTGCCAGCAGTTCACCCGGGGGAGAGGGAGAGACCCAGTACTTC
CASSSPGGEGETQYF
>TRBJ2-7|TRBV9|.|.
TGTGCCAGCAGCTACGGGACGGACGCTTACGAGCAGTACTTC
CASSYGTDAYEQYF
>TRBJ2-1|TRBV11-3|TRBD1|.
TGTGCCAGCAGCTTAGGAGGACAGGGGAGGATTGAGCAGTTCTTC
CASSLGGQGRIEQFF
>TRBJ2-7|TRBV5-8|.|.
TGTGCCAGCGCCTTGTATCTCCACGAGCAGTACTTC
CASALYLHEQYF
>TRBJ2-6|TRBV4-1|.|.
TGCGCCAGCAGCCAAGATTCGAGGGCCTCTGGGGCCAACGTCCTGACTTTC
CASSQDSRASGANVLTF
>TRBJ2-7|TRBV2|.|.
TGTGCCAGCAGGGGAGTTGGATCCTACGAGCAGTACTTC
CASRGVGSYEQYF
>TRBJ2-1|TRBV2|.|once
TGTGCCAGCAGTGAAGAGGGGAGTTTCTCCTACAATGAGCAGTTCTTC
CASSEEGSFSYNEQFF
>TRBJ1-1|TRBV9|TRBD1|.
TGTGCCAGCAGCGCGTCAACAGGGGGCGACACTGAAGCTTTCTTT
CASSASTGGDTEAFF
>TRBJ1-5|TRBV11-2|.|once
TGTGCCAGCAGCTTAGAACAGGGAGGACAGCCCCAGCATTTT
CASSLEQGGQPQHF
>TRBJ1-3|TRBV6-5|.|.
TGTGCCAGCAGTACAAAATTAGGAGGCACCATATATTTT
CASSTKLGGTIYF
>TRBJ2-7|TRBV7-3|TRBD2|.
TGTGCCAGCAGTTTAGGGCTAGCGGGGGCTTACGAGCAGTACTTC
CASSLGLAGAYEQYF
>TRBJ2-5|TRBV20-1|.|.
TGCAGTGCTAGCCCAGATGAGACCCAGTACTTC
CSASPDETQYF
>TRBJ2-7|TRBV18|TRBD1|.
TGTGCCAGCTCACCAGGGACAGGGGGTCCTTACGAGCAGTACTTC
CASSPGTGGPYEQYF
>TRBJ1-2|TRBV7-9|.|once
TGTGCCAGCAGCCCTGTGGCAGGGAGGAACAACTATGGCTACACCTTC
CASSPVAGRNNYGYTF
>TRBJ1-3|TRBV28|.|.
TGTGCCAGCAGAAGGGTCAGCGGAAGCTCTGGAAACACCATATATTTT
CASRRVSGSSGNTIYF
>TRBJ2-3|TRBV5-1|TRBD2|.
TGCGCCAGCAGCCCAGCGGGGGCCATAAGCACAGATACGCAGTATTTT
CASSPAGAISTDTQYF
>TRBJ1-2|TRBV6-1|TRBD1|.
TGTGCCAGCACTCGGACAGGGCAGGGCTACACCTTC
CASTRTGQGYTF